The T cell receptor (beta chain) under discussion was sequenced for a study of blood T cell repertoires in COVID-19. Study background: Acute and convalescent COVID-19 specimens originated in the United States, Italy and Spain. The cDNA or gDNA used as material had been derived from T cells, B-cell-depleted T cells, or PBMCs.

V lost 6 bases, J lost 6 bases, and 14 bases lay in between. CDR3 length: 13 amino acids. CDR1 is SNHLY, CDR2 FYNNEI, per germline. Everyone who took part was roughly 18 to 89 years old, and they came from 24 US areas. Symptom resolution, clearance, or two negative PCRs marked donors in Cohort 3 as recovered. Sequenced by immunoSEQ multiplex PCR; TCRdb stores in-frame clones only, minus some. The sample carries 250,000 to 300,000 clones, roughly nine tenths recorded once. The chain carries TRBV2 and TRBJ1-1; the D gene is possibly TRBD1 (6 bases). The receptor was isolated from a woman aged 60 to 75 who had recovered from COVID-19. The sample taken for sequencing was PBMCs or T cells enriched from blood (not recorded which). CDR3 protein: CASSDRKGAEAFF. CDR3 nucleotide sequence: TGTGCCAGCAGCGACAGGAAGGGGGCTGAAGCTTTCTTT.